A selection of T cell receptor beta chains follows, all from one sample in a study of cytomegalovirus exposure and HLA in healthy donors. Sequenced by immunoSEQ multiplex PCR; TCRdb stores in-frame clones only, minus some. The repertoire consists of more than 250,000 clones, with roughly 87% occurring once and the leading ten covering over 1%. The sample comprised PBMCs. These receptors were obtained from a woman aged 25 to 45 in good health and CMV-seropositive. Both conserved end residues are part of each CDR3. A D gene is named only where the DNA matches it firmly.

TRBV6-5	NA	TRBJ2-7	TGTGCCAGCAGTTACGCGGGTAGCGGAGAGAGCTACGAGCAGTACTTC	CASSYAGSGESYEQYF
TRBV4-3	NA	TRBJ1-2	TGCGCCAGCAGCCACGCCGGGCCCGAGGACTATGGCTACACCTTC	CASSHAGPEDYGYTF
TRBV6-5	TRBD1	TRBJ1-6	TGTGCCAGCAGTAGCGGGACAGGGAAGAATTCACCCCTCCACTTT	CASSSGTGKNSPLHF
TRBV19	NA	TRBJ1-1	TGTGCCAGTAGTATAAAGTACGGCACTGAAGCTTTCTTT	CASSIKYGTEAFF
TRBV7-2	NA	TRBJ1-2	TGTGCCAGCAGCCTGAGGACAGATAACTATGGCTACACCTTC	CASSLRTDNYGYTF
TRBV29-1	TRBD1	TRBJ2-2	TGCAGCGTTGGAACAGGGGGGATCGGGGAGCTGTTTTTT	CSVGTGGIGELFF
TRBV7-8	NA	TRBJ1-2	TGTGCCAGCAGCTTAGATATAAGTGGCTACACCTTC	CASSLDISGYTF
TRBV27	NA	TRBJ1-1	TGTGCCAGCAGTTATTTTCCCATGAACACTGAAGCTTTCTTT	CASSYFPMNTEAFF
TRBV6-5	NA	TRBJ2-3	TGTGCCAGCAGTCCTTACTCCCACAACCCAGATACGCAGTATTTT	CASSPYSHNPDTQYF
TRBV5-4	NA	TRBJ2-7	TGTGCCAGCAGCTTGGAACAGGGCGCCTCCTACGAGCAGTACTTC	CASSLEQGASYEQYF
TRBV7-3	NA	TRBJ2-1	TGTGCCAGCAGCTTATCTAGCACCTCCTACAATGAGCAGTTCTTC	CASSLSSTSYNEQFF
TRBV2	NA	TRBJ1-5	TGTGCCGGACAGCTCAGCAGCAATCAGCCCCAGCATTTT	CAGQLSSNQPQHF
TRBV2	NA	TRBJ2-1	TGTGCCAGCGGAAGGGCCTACAATGAGCAGTTCTTC	CASGRAYNEQFF
TRBV27	NA	TRBJ2-7	TGTGCCAGCAGTTTCCTAAAGGACGGATCCTACGAGCAGTACTTC	CASSFLKDGSYEQYF